There are a few counts of the clone carrying this T cell receptor beta chain. Its target is not known. TCRdb analysed the 5' RACE reads with MiXCR anew, one entry per CDR3 protein. This sample has 450,000 to 650,000 distinct CDR3 sequences, with about 20% found just once. The data belong to a study of T-cell memory formation after mild COVID-19. Study results and caveats: Cross-reactive memory appears to have joined, as suggested by some responding clones showing up in pre-infection memory.

The CDR3 covers 14 residues. Trimming at V came to 9 bases and at J to 1 base, leaving 5 bases not matched to a gene. The TCR originated in an adult woman who had mild COVID-19 (a few samples of this study predate the infection). Cell type and time point are not known. This chain links TRBV12-3 or TRBV12-4 with TRBJ2-1; the match to TRBD2 covers 8 bases. Material for sequencing was PBMCs or a T cell subset sorted from them (not recorded which). The CDR3, as DNA: TGTGCCAGTCAGATAGCGGGATCCTACAATGAGCAGTTCTTC. Translated: CASQIAGSYNEQFF.